This T cell receptor beta chain was found in a study of blood T cell repertoires in COVID-19. Study details: The United States, Italy and Spain provided the acute and convalescent COVID-19 samples. T cells, B-cell-depleted T cells, or PBMCs supplied cDNA or gDNA.

Original handling: For nucleated cells, counts were estimated from reference gene primer amplification. Clones were read by immunoSEQ multiplex PCR, and TCRdb kept only the in-frame ones, dropping some. From that table come the V and J calls and clone size; the DNA was used to work out D and trimming. This table holds about 140,000 clones, 80% to 90% found once. This clone was observed a few times. The specimen was peripheral blood. The TCR was taken from an elderly woman with acute or convalescent COVID-19.

The CDR3 sequence is CASSPRQALATGIYEQYF. CDR3 nucleotide sequence: TGTGCCAGCAGCCCCCGTCAGGCTCTTGCCACGGGAATCTACGAGCAGTACTTC. This chain uses TRBV13 with TRBJ2-7, with D maybe TRBD2 (5 bases). Germline assignment: CDR1 PRHDT and CDR2 FYEKMQ (reference sequence). With 5 bases removed from V and 3 bases from J, the gap between germline ends came to 26 bases. This CDR3 is 18 amino acids long. The full variable domain, its missing parts supplied by reference TRBV13 and TRBJ2-7, is AAGVIQSPRHLIKEKRETATLKCYPIPRHDTVYWYQQGPGQDPQFLISFYEKMQSDKGSIPDRFSAQQFSDYHSELNMSSLELGDSALYFCASSPRQALATGIYEQYFGPGTRLTVT.